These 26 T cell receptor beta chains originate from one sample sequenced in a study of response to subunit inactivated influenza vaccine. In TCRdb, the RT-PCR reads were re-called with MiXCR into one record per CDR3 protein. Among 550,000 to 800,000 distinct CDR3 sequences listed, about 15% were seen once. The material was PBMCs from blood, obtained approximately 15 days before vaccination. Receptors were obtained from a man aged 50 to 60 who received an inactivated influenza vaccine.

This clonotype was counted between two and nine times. The CDR3 loop reads CASSQEKGLVADTQYF. The CDR3 DNA sequence: TGTGCCAGCAGCCAAGAGAAGGGACTAGTTGCAGATACGCAGTATTTT. The J gene is TRBJ2-3, the V gene TRBV4-2; 8 bases are shared with TRBD2. The V gene end was trimmed by 0 bases and the J gene end by 4 bases; junction bases not matched to a gene: 6. The CDR3 is made up of 16 amino acids. Germline loops: CDR1 LGHNA, CDR2 YNFKEQ.

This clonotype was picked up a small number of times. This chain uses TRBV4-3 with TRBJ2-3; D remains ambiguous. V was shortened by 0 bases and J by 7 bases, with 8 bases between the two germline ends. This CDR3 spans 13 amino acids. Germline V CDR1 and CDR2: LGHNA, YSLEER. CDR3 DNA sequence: TGCGCCAGCAGCCAAGATCTTCAAAATACGCAGTATTTT. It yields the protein CASSQDLQNTQYF.

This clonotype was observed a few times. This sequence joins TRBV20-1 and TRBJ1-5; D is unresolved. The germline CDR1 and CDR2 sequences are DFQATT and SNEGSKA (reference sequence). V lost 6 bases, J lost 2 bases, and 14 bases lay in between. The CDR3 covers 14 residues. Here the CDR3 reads CSAVDSRGNQPQHF. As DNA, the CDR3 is TGCAGTGCCGTCGACTCCCGGGGCAATCAGCCCCAGCATTTT.

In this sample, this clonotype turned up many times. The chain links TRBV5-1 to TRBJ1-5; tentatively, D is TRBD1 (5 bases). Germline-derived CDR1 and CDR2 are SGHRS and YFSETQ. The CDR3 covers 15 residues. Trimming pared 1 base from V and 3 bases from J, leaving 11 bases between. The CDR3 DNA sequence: TGCGCCAGCAGCTTGCGTCCAGGGTCCAATCAGCCCCAGCATTTT. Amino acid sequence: CASSLRPGSNQPQHF.

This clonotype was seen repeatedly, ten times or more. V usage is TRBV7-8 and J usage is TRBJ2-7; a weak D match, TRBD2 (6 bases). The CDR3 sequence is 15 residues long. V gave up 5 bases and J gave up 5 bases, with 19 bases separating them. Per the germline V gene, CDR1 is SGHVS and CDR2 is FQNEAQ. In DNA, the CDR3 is TGTGCCAGCAGCCTCCCCCCCGGGAGTGTCCACGAGCAGTACTTC. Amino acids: CASSLPPGSVHEQYF.

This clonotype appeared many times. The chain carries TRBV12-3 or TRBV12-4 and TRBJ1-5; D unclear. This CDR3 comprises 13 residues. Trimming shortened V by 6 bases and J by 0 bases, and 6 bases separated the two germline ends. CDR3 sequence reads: CASRGASNQPQHF. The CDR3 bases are TGTGCCAGCAGAGGAGCTAGCAATCAGCCCCAGCATTTT.

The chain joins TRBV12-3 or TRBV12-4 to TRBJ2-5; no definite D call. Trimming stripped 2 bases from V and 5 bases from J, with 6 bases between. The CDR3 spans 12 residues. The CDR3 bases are TGTGCCAGCAGTTTATTTGTCGAGACCCAGTACTTC. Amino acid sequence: CASSLFVETQYF.

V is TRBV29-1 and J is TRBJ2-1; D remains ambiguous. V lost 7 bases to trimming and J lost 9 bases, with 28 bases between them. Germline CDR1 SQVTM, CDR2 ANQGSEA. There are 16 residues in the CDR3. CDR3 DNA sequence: TGCAGCGCTACCATCCAAGGTGGCTCCCTTCCCTCTGAGCAGTTCTTC. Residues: CSATIQGGSLPSEQFF.

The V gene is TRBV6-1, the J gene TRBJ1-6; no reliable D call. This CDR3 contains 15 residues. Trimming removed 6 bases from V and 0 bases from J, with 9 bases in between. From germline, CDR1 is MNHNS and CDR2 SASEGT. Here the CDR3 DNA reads TGTGCCAGCAGCCCTTGGAGCTCCTATAATTCACCCCTCCACTTT. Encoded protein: CASSPWSSYNSPLHF.

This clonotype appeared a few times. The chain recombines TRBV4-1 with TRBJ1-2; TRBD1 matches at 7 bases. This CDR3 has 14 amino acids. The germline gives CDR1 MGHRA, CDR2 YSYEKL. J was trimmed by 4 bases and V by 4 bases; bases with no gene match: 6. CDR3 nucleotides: TGCGCCAGCAGCCTTGTGGGACAGCTCTATGGCTACACCTTC. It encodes CASSLVGQLYGYTF.

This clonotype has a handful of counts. The CDR3: CASSPNVDNEQFF. Here the CDR3 DNA reads TGTGCCAGCTCACCAAATGTCGACAATGAGCAGTTCTTC. The chain has TRBV18 and TRBJ2-1; D unclear. Trimming took 2 bases from V and 5 from J, leaving 7 bases between them. Germline V gives CDR1 KGHSH, CDR2 LQKENI. The CDR3 totals 13 residues.

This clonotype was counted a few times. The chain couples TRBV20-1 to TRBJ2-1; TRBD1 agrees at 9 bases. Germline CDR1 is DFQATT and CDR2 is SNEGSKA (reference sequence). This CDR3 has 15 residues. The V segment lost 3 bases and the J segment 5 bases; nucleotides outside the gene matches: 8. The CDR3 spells CSASATGGNNNEQFF. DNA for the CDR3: TGCAGTGCTAGCGCGACAGGGGGAAACAACAATGAGCAGTTCTTC.

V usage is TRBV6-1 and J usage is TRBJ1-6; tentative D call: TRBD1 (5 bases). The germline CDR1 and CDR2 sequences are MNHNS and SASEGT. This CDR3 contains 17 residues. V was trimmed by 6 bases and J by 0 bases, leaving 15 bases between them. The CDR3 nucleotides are TGTGCCAGCAGCCGGGCCACCGGGGCCTCCTATAATTCACCCCTCCACTTT. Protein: CASSRATGASYNSPLHF.

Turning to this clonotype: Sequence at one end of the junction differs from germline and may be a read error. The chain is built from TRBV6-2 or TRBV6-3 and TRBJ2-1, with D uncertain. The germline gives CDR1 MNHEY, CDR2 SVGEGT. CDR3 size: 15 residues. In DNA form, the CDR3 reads TGTGCCAGCTCAGTGCGGACGGCCGCCTACAGTGAGCAGTTCTTC. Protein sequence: CASSVRTAAYSEQFF.

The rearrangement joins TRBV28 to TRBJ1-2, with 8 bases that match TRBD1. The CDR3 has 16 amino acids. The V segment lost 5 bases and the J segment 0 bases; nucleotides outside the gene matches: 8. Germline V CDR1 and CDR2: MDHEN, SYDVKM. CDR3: CASSLGQGTANYGYTF. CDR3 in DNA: TGTGCCAGCAGTCTAGGACAGGGCACTGCTAACTATGGCTACACCTTC.

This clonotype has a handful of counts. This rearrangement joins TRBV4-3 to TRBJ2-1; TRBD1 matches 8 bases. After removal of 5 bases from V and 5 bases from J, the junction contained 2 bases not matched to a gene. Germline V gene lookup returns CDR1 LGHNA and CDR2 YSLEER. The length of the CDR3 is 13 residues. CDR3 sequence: CASSRDRNNEQFF. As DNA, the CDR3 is TGCGCCAGCAGCAGGGACAGGAACAATGAGCAGTTCTTC.

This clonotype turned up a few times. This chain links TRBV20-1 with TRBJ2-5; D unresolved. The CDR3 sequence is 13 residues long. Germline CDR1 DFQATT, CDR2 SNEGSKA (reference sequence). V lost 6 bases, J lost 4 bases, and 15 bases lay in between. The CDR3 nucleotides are TGCAGTGCGAAGGCCCAACCCTTAGAGACCCAGTACTTC. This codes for CSAKAQPLETQYF.

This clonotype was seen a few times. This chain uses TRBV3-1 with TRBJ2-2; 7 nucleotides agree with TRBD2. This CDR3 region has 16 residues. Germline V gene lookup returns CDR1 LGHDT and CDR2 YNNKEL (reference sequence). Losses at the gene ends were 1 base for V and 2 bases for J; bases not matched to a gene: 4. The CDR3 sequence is CASSQAGTINTGELFF. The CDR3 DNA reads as TGTGCCAGCAGCCAAGCAGGGACTATAAACACCGGGGAGCTGTTTTTT.

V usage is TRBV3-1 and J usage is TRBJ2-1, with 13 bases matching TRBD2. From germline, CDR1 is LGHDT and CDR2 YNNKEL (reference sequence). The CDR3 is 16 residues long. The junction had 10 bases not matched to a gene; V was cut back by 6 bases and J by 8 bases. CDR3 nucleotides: TGTGCCAGCAGTCGACGGACTAGCGGGAGTCGGGATGAGCAGTTCTTC. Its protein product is CASSRRTSGSRDEQFF.

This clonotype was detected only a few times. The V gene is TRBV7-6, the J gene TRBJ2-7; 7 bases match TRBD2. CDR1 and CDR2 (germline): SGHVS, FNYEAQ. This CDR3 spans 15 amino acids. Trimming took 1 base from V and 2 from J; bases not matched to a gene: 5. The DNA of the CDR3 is TGTGCCAGCAGCTTAGACTGGGGGGGACCCTACGAGCAGTACTTC. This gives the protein CASSLDWGGPYEQYF.

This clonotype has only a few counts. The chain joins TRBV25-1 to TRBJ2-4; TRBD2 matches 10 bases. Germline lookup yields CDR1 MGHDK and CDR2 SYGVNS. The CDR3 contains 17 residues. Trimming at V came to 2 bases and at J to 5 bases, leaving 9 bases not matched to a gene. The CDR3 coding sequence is TGTGCCAGCAGTGAAAATAGCGGGAGGCCGCGTGAAAACATTCAGTACTTC. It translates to CASSENSGRPRENIQYF.

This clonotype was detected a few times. The CDR3, as DNA: TGTGCCAGTAGTATTGCCGCGGCTCGCGAGCAGTACTTC. This sequence encodes CASSIAAAREQYF. The chain carries TRBV19 and TRBJ2-7; D is unresolved. The length of the CDR3 is 13 residues. V shed 3 bases and J shed 6 bases, with 12 bases lying between them. Per germline, CDR1 LNHDA and CDR2 SQIVND (reference sequence). The variable domain in full, with the rest retrieved from reference TRBV19 and TRBJ2-7, is DGGITQSPKYLFRKEGQNVTLSCEQNLNHDAMYWYRQDPGQGLRLIYYSQIVNDFQKGDIAEGYSVSREKKESFPLTVTSAQKNPTAFYLCASSIAAAREQYFGPGTRLTVT.

CDR3: CASSQNFRDRGPNYGYTF. CDR3 in DNA: TGCGCCAGCAGCCAGAACTTCCGGGACAGGGGACCTAACTATGGCTACACCTTC. The rearrangement joins TRBV4-3 to TRBJ1-2; TRBD1 matches at 10 bases. Germline V gene lookup returns CDR1 LGHNA and CDR2 YSLEER. There are 18 residues in the CDR3. Trimming cost V 3 bases and J 0 bases; bases outside gene matches: 10.

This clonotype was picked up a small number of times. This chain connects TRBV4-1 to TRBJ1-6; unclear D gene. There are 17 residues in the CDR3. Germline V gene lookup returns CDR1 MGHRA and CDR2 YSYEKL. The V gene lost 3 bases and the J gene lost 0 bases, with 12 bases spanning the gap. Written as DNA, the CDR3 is TGCGCCAGCAGCCAGGGTTTGGGAAGCTCCTATAATTCACCCCTCCACTTT. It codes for CASSQGLGSSYNSPLHF.

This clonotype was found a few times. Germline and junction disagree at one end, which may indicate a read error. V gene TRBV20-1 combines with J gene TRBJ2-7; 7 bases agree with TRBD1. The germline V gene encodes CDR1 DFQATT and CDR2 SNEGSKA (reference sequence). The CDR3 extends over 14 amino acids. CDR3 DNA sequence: TGCAGTGCTAGAGCTGAACAGGGGCCGACCTTATTGAACTTC. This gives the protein CSARAEQGPTLLNF.

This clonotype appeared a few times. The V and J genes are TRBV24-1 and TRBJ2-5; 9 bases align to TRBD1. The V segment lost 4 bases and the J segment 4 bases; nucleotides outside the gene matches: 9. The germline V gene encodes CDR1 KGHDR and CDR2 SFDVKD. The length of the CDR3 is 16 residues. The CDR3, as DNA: TGTGCCACCAGTGACCCTGGGACAGGGAGTAGAGAGACCCAGTACTTC. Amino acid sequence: CATSDPGTGSRETQYF.